What follows describes a single T cell receptor (beta chain). With 5 bases removed from V and 4 bases from J, the gap between germline ends came to 5 bases. The germline CDR1 and CDR2 sequences are SGHTA and FQGTGA. The CDR3 consists of 11 residues. The data originate from a study of blood T cell repertoires in COVID-19. Study in general: COVID-19 samples, acute and convalescent, were from the United States, Italy and Spain. PBMCs, B-cell-depleted T cells, or T cells provided the cDNA or gDNA that made up the material.

The authors' processing: Reference gene primer amplification gave nucleated cell count estimates. Profiled with immunoSEQ multiplex PCR; TCRdb holds only in-frame clones, not every one. Clonal size and the V and J genes are those of that table, whereas D and trimming came from the DNA. The sample includes around 98,000 clones, nearly 90% seen only once; the top ten take more than 4.5%. Sequencing input: peripheral blood. This receptor was taken from a man aged 70-80 years with acute or convalescent COVID-19. V gene TRBV7-3 combines with J gene TRBJ2-5; D remains unclear. In nucleotides, the CDR3 is TGTGCCAGCAGCCGTTTAGAGACCCAGTACTTC. It translates to CASSRLETQYF.